These T cell receptor beta chains were read from a single sample in a study of CD8 T cells in Susac syndrome. MiXCR, run by TCRdb on the immunoSEQ multiplex PCR reads, gives a single entry per CDR3 protein. The repertoire holds about 140,000 distinct CDR3 sequences, approximately 95% seen once, with approximately 0.12% in the top ten. The sample taken for sequencing was CD4+ T cells from PBMCs. The receptors come from a human donor with multiple sclerosis. The CDR3 runs from the conserved cysteine through the conserved F or W. A D gene is named only where the DNA matches it firmly. Clone size is shown for a subset of rows, as once, few, many or a class of expanded clone.

TRBJ1-1 TRBD1 . TRBV2 CASDRGMTVTEAFF TGTGCCAGCGACAGGGGAATGACCGTCACTGAAGCTTTCTTT
TRBJ1-6 . . TRBV2 CASTPGQSNSPLHF TGTGCCAGCACCCCGGGACAATCGAATTCACCCCTCCACTTT
TRBJ1-1 . once TRBV24-1 CATKDRYQNTEAFF TGTGCCACCAAAGATCGGTACCAGAACACTGAAGCTTTCTTT
TRBJ2-3 . . TRBV7-2 CASSLDGRTYLDTQYF TGTGCCAGCAGCTTAGATGGCCGGACTTACTTAGATACGCAGTATTTT
TRBJ1-2 TRBD1 . TRBV20-1 CSARDLGQGALNGYTF TGCAGTGCTAGAGATCTGGGACAGGGGGCTTTGAATGGCTACACCTTC
TRBJ2-7 . . TRBV27 CASSPLWRGDYEQYF TGTGCCAGCAGCCCCCTTTGGAGGGGTGACTACGAGCAGTACTTC
TRBJ2-1 TRBD2 . TRBV5-6 CASSLRLRELINEQFF TGTGCCAGCAGCTTGAGGTTGCGGGAGTTAATTAATGAGCAGTTCTTC
TRBJ2-3 . . TRBV24-1 CATSDLPDTDTQYF TGTGCCACCAGTGATTTGCCGGACACAGATACGCAGTATTTT
TRBJ1-2 . . TRBV28 CASRVLGYGYTF TGTGCCAGCAGAGTTTTAGGGTATGGCTACACCTTC
TRBJ2-4 TRBD2 . TRBV20-1 CSAPVGGNLAKNIQYF TGCAGTGCTCCAGTGGGGGGGAATTTAGCCAAAAACATTCAGTACTTC
TRBJ1-2 TRBD1 . TRBV7-8 CASSRGTGGDGYTF TGTGCCAGCAGCCGTGGGACAGGGGGAGATGGCTACACCTTC
TRBJ1-2 . . TRBV7-2 CASSRTQGLGYTF TGTGCCAGCAGTCGAACACAGGGCCTCGGCTACACCTTC
TRBJ2-7 TRBD2 . TRBV20-1 CSARRRGGSGSYEQYF TGCAGTGCTAGGAGACGGGGCGGGAGTGGCTCCTACGAGCAGTACTTC
TRBJ1-1 . once TRBV19 CASSIQLNTEAFF TGTGCCAGTAGTATACAGCTAAACACTGAAGCTTTCTTT
TRBJ2-6 . . TRBV7-9 CASSRGPSSGANVLTF TGTGCCAGCAGCCGTGGGCCTAGCTCTGGGGCCAACGTCCTGACTTTC
TRBJ1-5 . . TRBV27 CASSLSIVSNQPQHF TGTGCCAGCAGTTTATCAATAGTGAGCAATCAGCCCCAGCATTTT
TRBJ2-2 . . TRBV5-1 CASSFGDTGELFF TGCGCCAGCAGCTTTGGCGACACCGGGGAGCTGTTTTTT
TRBJ1-2 . . TRBV18 CASSPGEGAYGYTF TGTGCCAGCTCACCAGGGGAAGGGGCCTATGGCTACACCTTC
TRBJ2-1 . . TRBV9 CASSVGAYNEQFF TGTGCCAGCAGCGTAGGCGCTTACAATGAGCAGTTCTTC
TRBJ2-5 . once TRBV20-1 CSAIGEGVAGQETQYF TGCAGTGCTATAGGGGAGGGGGTAGCGGGCCAAGAGACCCAGTACTTC
TRBJ2-3 TRBD2 . TRBV5-1 CASSPQWTSGGPDTQYF TGCGCCAGCAGCCCCCAGTGGACTAGCGGGGGCCCAGATACGCAGTATTTT
TRBJ1-5 TRBD1 once TRBV27 CASSLRAGGRPQHF TGTGCCAGCAGTTTACGGGCAGGGGGTCGGCCCCAGCATTTT
TRBJ2-5 TRBD2 . TRBV29-1 CSARGTSHGETQYF TGCAGCGCCAGAGGGACTAGCCATGGGGAGACCCAGTACTTC
TRBJ1-6 . . TRBV7-9 CASSSNTGPNSPLHF TGTGCCAGCAGCTCCAATACAGGGCCTAATTCACCCCTCCACTTT
TRBJ2-7 TRBD1 . TRBV30 CAWRPAGTGTEQYF TGTGCCTGGAGGCCCGCCGGGACAGGGACCGAGCAGTACTTC
TRBJ1-5 TRBD1 . TRBV12-3/TRBV12-4 CASSGTGQGYQPQHF TGTGCCAGCAGTGGGACGGGACAGGGGTATCAGCCCCAGCATTTT